This T cell receptor beta chain emerged from a study of cytotoxic CD8 clonotypes in ibrutinib-treated CLL. As for the study in general: Enrolment comprised under twelve relapsed/refractory and some 15 treatment-naive patients; fewer than 18 were IGHV unmutated. About 25 partial and 2 complete responses; at median about 70 months, roughly 14 remitted, approximately 12 progressed.

Germline V gene data show CDR1 as MNHNY and CDR2 as SVGAGI (reference sequence). V lost 6 bases, J lost 3 bases, and 10 bases stayed unmatched. The CDR3 is 16 amino acids. Profiled with immunoSEQ multiplex PCR; TCRdb holds only in-frame clones, not every one. The repertoire holds tens of thousands of clones, with approximately 51% as singletons. Study-level results: Clonality measured at baseline exceeded age-matched healthy donors, tracking circulating CD8+ T-cell counts.

This clone has just a few counts. Antigen specificity is unknown. The TCR beta libraries used 1.5 to 2 micrograms of genomic DNA that came from cryopreserved PBMCs. The sequence was collected from a human donor with chronic lymphocytic leukemia. The material was PBMCs, obtained after 12 months of ibrutinib treatment. V gene TRBV6-6 combines with J gene TRBJ1-4; 7 positions agree with TRBD1. The CDR3 coding sequence is TGTGCCAGCAGGTCATCACAGGGGAGAGCTAATGAAAAACTGTTTTTT. As protein: CASRSSQGRANEKLFF.